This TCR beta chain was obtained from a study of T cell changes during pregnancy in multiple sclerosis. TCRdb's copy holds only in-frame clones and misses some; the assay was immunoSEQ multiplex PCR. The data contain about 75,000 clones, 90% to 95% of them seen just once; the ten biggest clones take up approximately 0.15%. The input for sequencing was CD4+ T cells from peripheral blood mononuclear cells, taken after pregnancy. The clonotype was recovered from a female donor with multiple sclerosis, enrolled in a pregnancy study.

DNA for the CDR3: TGTGCCAGCAGTGAAGCTACAGGGAATCAGCCCCAGCATTTT. Its protein is CASSEATGNQPQHF. The chain joins TRBV6-1 to TRBJ1-5; D possibly corresponds to TRBD1 (6 bases). Looked up from germline, CDR1 is MNHNS and CDR2 is SASEGT. V was pared by 0 bases and J by 4 bases, with 7 bases between. This CDR3 is 14 amino acids long.